The 27 T cell receptor beta chains given below trace back to one sample, sequenced in a study of T cells expressing NK-cell markers. TCRdb re-analyzed the 5' RACE reads; it lists each CDR3 protein once, without DNA. This repertoire includes roughly 450,000 distinct CDR3 sequences. Input material: blood T cells: a sorted CD56 or NKG2C T cell subset, CD4+ or CD8+ T cells, or bulk PBMC T cells (not recorded which). The receptor set was obtained from a woman aged 45-65 years in good health.

V is TRBV4-1 and J is TRBJ1-4. The germline V gene encodes CDR1 MGHRA and CDR2 YSYEKL. This CDR3 comprises 13 residues. CDR3: CASSLTAGEKLFF.

The chain employs TRBV5-1 and TRBJ2-7; with no DNA, the TCRdb D assignment of TRBD2 cannot be verified. Per germline, CDR1 SGHRS and CDR2 YFSETQ. The CDR3 has 13 amino acids. CDR3: CASSGRTGGEQYF.

The chain is built from TRBV27 and TRBJ2-1. The CDR3 consists of 13 residues. Germline lookup yields CDR1 MNHEY and CDR2 SMNVEV (reference sequence). The CDR3 reads CASSPQIYNEQFF.

This chain links TRBV12-3 or TRBV12-4 with TRBJ2-3. The CDR3 runs 12 residues. The CDR3 here is CASSRHPDTQYF.

The genes are TRBV13 and TRBJ2-2; checking the TCRdb D call of TRBD2 is not possible without DNA. This CDR3 region has 15 residues. Per the germline V gene, CDR1 is PRHDT and CDR2 is FYEKMQ (reference sequence). CDR3 region: CASSLGKRYTGELFF. Drawing the rest from reference TRBV13 and TRBJ2-2, the complete variable domain is AAGVIQSPRHLIKEKRETATLKCYPIPRHDTVYWYQQGPGQDPQFLISFYEKMQSDKGSIPDRFSAQQFSDYHSELNMSSLELGDSALYFCASSLGKRYTGELFFGEGSRLTVL.

This CDR3 is CSASGGTGQPQHF. The chain couples TRBV20-1 to TRBJ1-5; TCRdb's D gene call, TRBD1, goes unchecked for lack of DNA. Germline loops: CDR1 DFQATT, CDR2 SNEGSKA (reference sequence). This CDR3 contains 13 residues.

V usage is TRBV11-1 and J usage is TRBJ2-3; checking the TCRdb D call of TRBD1 is not possible without DNA. This CDR3 is 15 amino acids long. Germline assignment: CDR1 SGHAT and CDR2 FQDESV (reference sequence). The CDR3 loop reads CASSRPAGAGGTQYF.

The chain employs TRBV7-7 and TRBJ2-5; TCRdb returns TRBD1, unconfirmable since there is no DNA. The CDR3 spans 13 residues. The germline CDR1 and CDR2 sequences are SSHAT and FNYEAQ (reference sequence). CDR3 sequence: CASSPSRAETQYF.

The V and J genes are TRBV30 and TRBJ2-1; TCRdb lists TRBD2, though no DNA is available to test this call. The germline CDR1 and CDR2 sequences are GTSNPN and SVGIG (reference sequence). The CDR3 is made up of 11 amino acids. This chain's CDR3 is CAWTSSVEQFF.

This chain uses TRBV3-1 with TRBJ1-1. Per germline, CDR1 LGHDT and CDR2 YNNKEL (reference sequence). This CDR3 is 15 amino acids long. The CDR3 loop is CASSPSDSLRTEAFF.

The chain couples TRBV6-2 or TRBV6-3 to TRBJ2-7. CDR1 and CDR2 from the germline V gene are MNHEY and SVGEGT. This CDR3 is built from 13 residues. The CDR3 here is CASTIGSSYEQYF.

This chain joins TRBV5-1 and TRBJ1-2. The CDR3 extends over 14 amino acids. CDR1 and CDR2 from the germline V gene are SGHRS and YFSETQ. CDR3 in amino acids: CASSLAGRNRGYTF.

This sequence joins TRBV12-3 or TRBV12-4 and TRBJ2-2; the D call from TCRdb, TRBD2, cannot be confirmed without DNA. The CDR3 runs to 16 residues. CDR3 loop: CASSLEAGPTPGELFF.

V gene TRBV5-1 combines with J gene TRBJ2-1; TCRdb's assignment of TRBD2 cannot be checked, as there is no DNA. The CDR3 covers 16 residues. Looked up from germline, CDR1 is SGHRS and CDR2 is YFSETQ. The CDR3 here is CASSLGPSGSISGQFF.

The genes are TRBV9 and TRBJ1-2; with no DNA, the TCRdb D assignment of TRBD1 cannot be verified. Germline V lookup: CDR1 SGDLS, CDR2 YYNGEE. The CDR3 contains 15 residues. The CDR3 region is CASSVGSGVPYGYTF.

CDR3 region: CASSVGWDYNQPQHF. The rearrangement uses TRBV9 and TRBJ1-5. The CDR3 extends over 15 amino acids. CDR1 SGDLS and CDR2 YYNGEE come from the germline V gene.

The V call is TRBV29-1, the J call TRBJ2-3; TCRdb calls TRBD1, which cannot be checked without DNA. The CDR3 loop spans 15 amino acids. The V gene's germline CDR1 is SQVTM and CDR2 ANQGSEA. CDR3: CSVVVPKGGTDTQYF.

This chain's CDR3 is CASSQDLAGRGETQYF. The rearrangement links TRBV4-1 to TRBJ2-5; without DNA, the TCRdb call of TRBD2 cannot be checked. CDR1 and CDR2 from the germline V gene are MGHRA and YSYEKL. This CDR3 has 16 residues.

The J gene is TRBJ1-2, the V gene TRBV7-8. Germline CDR1 is SGHVS and CDR2 is FQNEAQ. The CDR3 is 15 amino acids. The CDR3 protein is CASSLGRTSNYGYTF.

The chain employs TRBV24-1 and TRBJ1-3. Germline V lookup: CDR1 KGHDR, CDR2 SFDVKD. This CDR3 has 13 residues. The CDR3 spells CATSDRPGNTIYF.

The J gene is TRBJ2-5, the V gene TRBV21-1. TRBV21-1 is a recognized pseudogene. The CDR3 has 13 amino acids. This CDR3 reads CASSKGGGETQYF.

J is TRBJ2-1 and V is TRBV20-1. The CDR3 runs to 14 residues. Germline-derived CDR1 and CDR2 are DFQATT and SNEGSKA (reference sequence). The CDR3 sequence: CSARVQLLSVEQFF.

CDR3 sequence reads: CASSLEVSGIGEQFF. The chain links TRBV11-3 to TRBJ2-1; the TRBD2 assignment by TCRdb is unverifiable without DNA. Germline CDR1 is SGHNT and CDR2 is YENEEA. The CDR3 is 15 amino acids.

The chain employs TRBV12-3 or TRBV12-4 and TRBJ2-3; the D call from TCRdb, TRBD2, cannot be confirmed without DNA. The CDR3 length is 15 residues. This chain's CDR3 is CASSPAGLGADTQYF.

This chain joins TRBV15 and TRBJ1-1. The germline V gene has CDR1 LNHNV and CDR2 YYDKDF (reference sequence). The CDR3 runs 13 residues. The CDR3: CATSGDFYMEAFF.

The chain carries TRBV19 and TRBJ2-1; TCRdb's D gene call, TRBD1, goes unchecked for lack of DNA. The CDR3 is made up of 11 amino acids. CDR1 is LNHDA and CDR2 is SQIVND in the germline V gene (reference sequence). CDR3 loop: CASMSGRVQFF.

The V call is TRBV12-5, the J call TRBJ2-5; lacking DNA, the TRBD2 call made by TCRdb goes unchecked. Germline-derived CDR1 and CDR2 are LGHNT and FRNRAP. CDR3 length: 19 residues. The CDR3 spells CASGTGPKRLAGSLETQYF.